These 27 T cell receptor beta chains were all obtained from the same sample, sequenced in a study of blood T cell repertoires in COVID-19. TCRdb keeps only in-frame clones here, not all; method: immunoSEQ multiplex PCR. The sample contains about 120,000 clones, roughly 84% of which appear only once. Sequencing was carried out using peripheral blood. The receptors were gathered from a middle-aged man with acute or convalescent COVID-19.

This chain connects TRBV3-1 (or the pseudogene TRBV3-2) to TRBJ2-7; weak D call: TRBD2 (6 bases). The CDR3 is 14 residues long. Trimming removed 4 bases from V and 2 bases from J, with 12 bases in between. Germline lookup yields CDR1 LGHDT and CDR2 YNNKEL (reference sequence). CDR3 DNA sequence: TGTGCCAGCAGCCGGGACTCCCTAACCTACGAGCAGTACTTC. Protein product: CASSRDSLTYEQYF.

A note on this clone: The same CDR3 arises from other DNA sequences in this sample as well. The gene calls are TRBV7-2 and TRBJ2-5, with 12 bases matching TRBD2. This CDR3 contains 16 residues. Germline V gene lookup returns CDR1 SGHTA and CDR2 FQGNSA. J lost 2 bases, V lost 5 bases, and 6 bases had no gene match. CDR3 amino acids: CASSARLAGVQETQYF. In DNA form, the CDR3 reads TGTGCCAGCAGCGCGAGACTAGCGGGGGTTCAAGAGACCCAGTACTTC.

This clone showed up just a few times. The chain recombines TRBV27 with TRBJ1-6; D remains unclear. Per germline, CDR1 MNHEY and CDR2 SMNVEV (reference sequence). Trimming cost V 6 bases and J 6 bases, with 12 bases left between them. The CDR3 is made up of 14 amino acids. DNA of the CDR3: TGTGCCAGCAGGGTACCGGGAAGTAATTCACCCCTCCACTTT. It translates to CASRVPGSNSPLHF.

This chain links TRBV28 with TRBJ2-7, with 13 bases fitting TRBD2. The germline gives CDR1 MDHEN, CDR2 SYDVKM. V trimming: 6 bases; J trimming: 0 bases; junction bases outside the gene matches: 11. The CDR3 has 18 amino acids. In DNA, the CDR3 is TGTGCCAGCAGGGGACGGAGACTAGCGGGAGGCCTCTCCTACGAGCAGTACTTC. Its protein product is CASRGRRLAGGLSYEQYF. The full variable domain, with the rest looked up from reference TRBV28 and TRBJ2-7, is DVKVTQSSRYLVKRTGEKVFLECVQDMDHENMFWYRQDPGLGLRLIYFSYDVKMKEKGDIPEGYSVSREKKERFSLILESASTNQTSMYLCASRGRRLAGGLSYEQYFGPGTRLTVT.

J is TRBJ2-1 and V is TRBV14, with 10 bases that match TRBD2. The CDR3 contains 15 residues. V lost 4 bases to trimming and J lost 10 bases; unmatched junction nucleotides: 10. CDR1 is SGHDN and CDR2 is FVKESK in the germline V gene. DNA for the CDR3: TGTGCCAGCAGCCTAGGACTAGCGGATACAATGGAGCAGTTCTTC. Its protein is CASSLGLADTMEQFF.

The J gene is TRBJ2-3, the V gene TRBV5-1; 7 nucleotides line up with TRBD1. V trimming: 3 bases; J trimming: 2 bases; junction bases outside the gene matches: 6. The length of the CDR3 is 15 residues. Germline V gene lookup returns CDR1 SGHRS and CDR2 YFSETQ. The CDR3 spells CASSSRDSSTDTQYF. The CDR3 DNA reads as TGCGCCAGCAGCTCAAGGGACAGTTCCACAGATACGCAGTATTTT. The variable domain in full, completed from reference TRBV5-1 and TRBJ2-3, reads KAGVTQTPRYLIKTRGQQVTLSCSPISGHRSVSWYQQTPGQGLQFLFEYFSETQRNKGNFPGRFSGRQFSNSRSEMNVSTLELGDSALYLCASSSRDSSTDTQYFGPGTRLTVL.

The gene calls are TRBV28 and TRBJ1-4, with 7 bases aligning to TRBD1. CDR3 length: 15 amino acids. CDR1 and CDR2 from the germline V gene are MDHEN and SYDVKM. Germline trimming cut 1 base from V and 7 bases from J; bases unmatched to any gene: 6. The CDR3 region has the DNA TGTGCCAGCAGTTTATACAGGGGACGGGTTGAAAAACTGTTTTTT. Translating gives CASSLYRGRVEKLFF.

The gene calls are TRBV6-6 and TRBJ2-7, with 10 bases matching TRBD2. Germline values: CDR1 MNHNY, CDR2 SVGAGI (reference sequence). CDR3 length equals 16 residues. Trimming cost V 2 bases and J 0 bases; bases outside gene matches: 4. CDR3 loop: CASSYLSGGSSYEQYF. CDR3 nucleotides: TGTGCCAGCAGTTACCTTAGCGGGGGGAGCTCCTACGAGCAGTACTTC.

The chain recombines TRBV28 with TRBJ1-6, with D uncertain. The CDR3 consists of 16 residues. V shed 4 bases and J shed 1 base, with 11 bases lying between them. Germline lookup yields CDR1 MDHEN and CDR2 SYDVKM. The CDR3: CASSSTSGSYNSPLHF. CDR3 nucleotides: TGTGCCAGCAGTTCGACAAGTGGGTCCTATAATTCACCCCTCCACTTT.

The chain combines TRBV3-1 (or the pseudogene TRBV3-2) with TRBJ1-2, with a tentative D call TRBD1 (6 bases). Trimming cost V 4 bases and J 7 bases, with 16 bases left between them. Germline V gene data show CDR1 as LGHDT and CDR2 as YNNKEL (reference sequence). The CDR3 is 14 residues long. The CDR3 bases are TGTGCCAGCAGCCCCGGTCGGGGGGGCCGTGGCTACACCTTC. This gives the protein CASSPGRGGRGYTF.

The CDR3 coding sequence is TGTGCCAGCAGTCTACAGGGTCTTTCGCGCTACACCTTC. Translation: CASSLQGLSRYTF. The rearrangement joins TRBV6-2 or TRBV6-3 to TRBJ1-2; D is possibly TRBD1 (6 bases). The CDR3 totals 13 residues. V lost 5 bases, J lost 9 bases, and 16 bases lay in between. Germline lookup yields CDR1 MNHEY and CDR2 SVGEGT.

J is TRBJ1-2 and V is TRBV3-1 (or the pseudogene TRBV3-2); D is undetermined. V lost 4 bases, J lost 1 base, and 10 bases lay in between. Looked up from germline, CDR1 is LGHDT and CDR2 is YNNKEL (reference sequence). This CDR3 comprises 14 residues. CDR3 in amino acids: CASSRGRDNYGYTF. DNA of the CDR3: TGTGCCAGCAGCCGCGGACGGGATAACTATGGCTACACCTTC.

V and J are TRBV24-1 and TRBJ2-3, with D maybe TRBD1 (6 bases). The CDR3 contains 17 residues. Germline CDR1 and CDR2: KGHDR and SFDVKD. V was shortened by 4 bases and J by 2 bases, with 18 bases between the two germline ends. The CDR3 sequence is CATSDRNRDTYTDTQYF. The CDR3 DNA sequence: TGTGCCACCAGTGACCGCAATAGGGACACCTACACAGATACGCAGTATTTT.

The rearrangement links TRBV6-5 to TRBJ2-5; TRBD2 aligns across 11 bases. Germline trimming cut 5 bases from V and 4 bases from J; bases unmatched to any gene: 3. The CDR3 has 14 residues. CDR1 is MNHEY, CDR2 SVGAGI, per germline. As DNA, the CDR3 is TGTGCCAGCAGTATAGCGGGGGGGCTAGAGACCCAGTACTTC. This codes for CASSIAGGLETQYF.

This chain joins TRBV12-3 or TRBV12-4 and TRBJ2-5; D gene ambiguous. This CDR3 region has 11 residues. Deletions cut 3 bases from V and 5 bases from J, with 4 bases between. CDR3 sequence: CASSFSETQYF. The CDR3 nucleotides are TGTGCCAGCAGTTTCTCGGAGACCCAGTACTTC.

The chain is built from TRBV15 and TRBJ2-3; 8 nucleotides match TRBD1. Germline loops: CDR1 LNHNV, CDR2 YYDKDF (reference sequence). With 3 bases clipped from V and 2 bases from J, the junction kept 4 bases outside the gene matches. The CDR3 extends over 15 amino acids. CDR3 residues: CATSRVTGVTDTQYF. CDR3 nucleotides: TGTGCCACCAGCAGGGTGACAGGGGTCACAGATACGCAGTATTTT.

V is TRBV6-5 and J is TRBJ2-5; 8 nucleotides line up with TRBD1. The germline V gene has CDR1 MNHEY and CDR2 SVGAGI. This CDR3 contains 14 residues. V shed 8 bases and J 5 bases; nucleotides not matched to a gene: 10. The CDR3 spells CASQTQGAGETQYF. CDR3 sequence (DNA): TGTGCCAGCCAAACCCAGGGGGCGGGGGAGACCCAGTACTTC.

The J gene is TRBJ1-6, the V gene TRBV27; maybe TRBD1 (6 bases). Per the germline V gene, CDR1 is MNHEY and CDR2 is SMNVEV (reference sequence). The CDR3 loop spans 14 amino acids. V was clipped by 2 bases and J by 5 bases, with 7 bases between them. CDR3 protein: CASSLTGNNSPLHF. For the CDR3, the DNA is TGTGCCAGCAGTTTAACAGGGAATAATTCACCCCTCCACTTT.

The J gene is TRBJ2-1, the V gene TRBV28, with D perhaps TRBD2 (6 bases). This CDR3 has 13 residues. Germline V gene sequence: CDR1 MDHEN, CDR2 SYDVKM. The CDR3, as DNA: TGTTTAATAGGAGGGGAGATGGACAATGAGCAGTTCTTC. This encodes CLIGGEMDNEQFF.

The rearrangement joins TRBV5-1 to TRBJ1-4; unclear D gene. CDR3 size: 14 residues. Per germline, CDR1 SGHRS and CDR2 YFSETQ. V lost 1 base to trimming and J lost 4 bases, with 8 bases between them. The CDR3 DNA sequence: TGCGCCAGCAGCTTGAGAGGTCATAATGAAAAACTGTTTTTT. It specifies CASSLRGHNEKLFF. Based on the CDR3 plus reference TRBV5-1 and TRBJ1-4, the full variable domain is KAGVTQTPRYLIKTRGQQVTLSCSPISGHRSVSWYQQTPGQGLQFLFEYFSETQRNKGNFPGRFSGRQFSNSRSEMNVSTLELGDSALYLCASSLRGHNEKLFFGSGTQLSVL.

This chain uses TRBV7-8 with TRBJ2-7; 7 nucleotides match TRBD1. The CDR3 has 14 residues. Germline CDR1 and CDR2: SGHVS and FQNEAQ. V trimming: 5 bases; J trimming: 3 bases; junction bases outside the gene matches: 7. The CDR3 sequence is CASSSRSGGYEQYF. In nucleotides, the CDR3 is TGTGCCAGCAGCAGCAGGTCAGGGGGCTACGAGCAGTACTTC.

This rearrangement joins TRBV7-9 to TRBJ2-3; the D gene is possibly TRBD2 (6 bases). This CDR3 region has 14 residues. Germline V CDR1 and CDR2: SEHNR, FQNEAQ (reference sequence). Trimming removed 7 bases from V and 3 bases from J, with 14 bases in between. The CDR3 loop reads CASTSREITDTQYF. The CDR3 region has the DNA TGTGCCAGCACCTCCCGGGAGATTACAGATACGCAGTATTTT.

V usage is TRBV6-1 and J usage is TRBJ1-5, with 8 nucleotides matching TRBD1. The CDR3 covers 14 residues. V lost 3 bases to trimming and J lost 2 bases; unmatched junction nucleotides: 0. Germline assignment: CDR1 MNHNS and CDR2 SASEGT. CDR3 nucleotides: TGTGCCAGCAGTGAGGGACAGGGCAATCAGCCCCAGCATTTT. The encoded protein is CASSEGQGNQPQHF.

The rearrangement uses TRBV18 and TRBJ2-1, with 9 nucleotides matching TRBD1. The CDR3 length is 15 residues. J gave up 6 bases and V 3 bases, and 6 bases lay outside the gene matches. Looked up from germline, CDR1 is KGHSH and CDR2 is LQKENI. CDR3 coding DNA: TGTGCCAGCTCACCCGGGGACAGGGAAGGCAATGAGCAGTTCTTC. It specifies CASSPGDREGNEQFF. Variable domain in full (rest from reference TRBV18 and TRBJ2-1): NAGVMQNPRHLVRRRGQEARLRCSPMKGHSHVYWYRQLPEEGLKFMVYLQKENIIDESGMPKERFSAEFPKEGPSILRIQQVVRGDSAAYFCASSPGDREGNEQFFGPGTRLTVL.

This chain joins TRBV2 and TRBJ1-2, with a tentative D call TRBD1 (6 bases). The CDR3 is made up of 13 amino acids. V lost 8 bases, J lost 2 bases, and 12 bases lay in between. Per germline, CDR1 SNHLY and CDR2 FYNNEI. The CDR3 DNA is TGTGCCAGCGCCTGGCAGGGGAACTATGGCTACACCTTC. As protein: CASAWQGNYGYTF.

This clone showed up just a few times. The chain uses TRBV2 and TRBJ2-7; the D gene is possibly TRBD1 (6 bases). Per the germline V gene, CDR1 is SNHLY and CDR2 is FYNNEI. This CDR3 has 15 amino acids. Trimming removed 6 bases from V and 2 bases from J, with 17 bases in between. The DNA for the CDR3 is TGTGCCAGCAGCCAACAGGGTCGCGGACCCTACGAGCAGTACTTC. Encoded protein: CASSQQGRGPYEQYF.

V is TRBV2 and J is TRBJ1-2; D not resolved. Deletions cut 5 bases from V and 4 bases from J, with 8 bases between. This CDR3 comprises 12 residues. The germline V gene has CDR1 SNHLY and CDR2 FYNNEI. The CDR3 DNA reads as TGTGCCAGCAGTCGACTCGGCTATGGCTACACCTTC. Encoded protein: CASSRLGYGYTF.